The 5 T cell receptor beta chains given below trace back to one sample, sequenced in a study of T cell changes during pregnancy in multiple sclerosis. Here immunoSEQ multiplex PCR was the method, and the copy in TCRdb shows in-frame clones only, minus some. The repertoire holds tens of thousands of clones, with around 91% as singletons. The material sequenced was peripheral blood, taken after pregnancy. Receptor source: a female donor in good health, enrolled as a control in a pregnancy study.

V gene TRBV14 combines with J gene TRBJ1-2, with unresolved D. The ends were cut back, 1 base at V and 4 bases at J, with 10 bases in the middle. This CDR3 has 14 amino acids. Germline lookup yields CDR1 SGHDN and CDR2 FVKESK. CDR3 region: CASSQAGIVYGYTF. The CDR3 DNA sequence: TGTGCCAGCAGCCAAGCGGGGATCGTCTATGGCTACACCTTC.

The chain carries TRBV6-5 and TRBJ1-5; 7 positions agree with TRBD1. V lost 6 bases to trimming and J lost 2 bases; unmatched junction nucleotides: 7. The CDR3 has 15 residues. CDR1 MNHEY and CDR2 SVGAGI come from the germline V gene. The CDR3 here is CASRPGQLGNQPQHF. CDR3 DNA sequence: TGTGCCAGCAGACCGGGACAGCTTGGCAATCAGCCCCAGCATTTT.

This sequence joins TRBV6-6 and TRBJ2-7, with 8 bases identical to TRBD1. The germline V gene has CDR1 MNHNY and CDR2 SVGAGI (reference sequence). This CDR3 has 14 amino acids. The junction had 4 bases not matched to a gene; V was cut back by 0 bases and J by 6 bases. Here the CDR3 reads CASSYSSDRAEQYF. In DNA, the CDR3 is TGTGCCAGCAGTTACTCATCGGACAGGGCCGAGCAGTACTTC.

The chain uses TRBV19 and TRBJ1-2; no reliable D call. Between the trimmed V and J ends, which lost 7 bases and 4 bases, there was a span of 19 bases. The CDR3 has 15 amino acids. The germline gives CDR1 LNHDA, CDR2 SQIVND (reference sequence). In nucleotides, the CDR3 is TGTGCCAGTACCCACCGAGGCAGAATACTCTATGGCTACACCTTC. Translation gives CASTHRGRILYGYTF. The full variable domain, rest sourced from reference TRBV19 and TRBJ1-2, is DGGITQSPKYLFRKEGQNVTLSCEQNLNHDAMYWYRQDPGQGLRLIYYSQIVNDFQKGDIAEGYSVSREKKESFPLTVTSAQKNPTAFYLCASTHRGRILYGYTFGSGTRLTVV.

The J gene is TRBJ1-2, the V gene TRBV4-3; possibly TRBD1 for D (5 bases). V lost 0 bases, J lost 8 bases, and 19 bases lay in between. Per germline, CDR1 LGHNA and CDR2 YSLEER. The CDR3 loop spans 16 amino acids. CDR3 loop: CASSQEVWQGGRGYTF. The CDR3 bases are TGCGCCAGCAGCCAAGAAGTATGGCAGGGAGGGAGAGGCTACACCTTC.